The next 27 T cell receptor beta chains were all read from a single sample in a study of control samples from healthy donors and cancer patients. The table came from immunoSEQ multiplex PCR; TCRdb's copy has only in-frame clones and leaves some out. The repertoire holds about 100,000 clones, roughly 87% seen once, with 18% in the top ten. The sequencing sample was made of blood. These receptors were obtained from a woman between 50 and 59 years old in good health.

This chain uses TRBV9 with TRBJ1-1; D possibly corresponds to TRBD1 (6 bases). CDR1 and CDR2 from the germline V gene are SGDLS and YYNGEE. CDR3 length equals 14 residues. Trimming stripped 4 bases from V and 5 bases from J, with 15 bases between. DNA for the CDR3: TGTGCCAGCAGCTTCGAACAACAGGGAACTGAAGCTTTCTTT. This translates into CASSFEQQGTEAFF.

This clone was detected many times. CDR3 protein: CASSVDSGNTIYF. In nucleotides, the CDR3 is TGTGCCAGCAGCGTAGATTCTGGAAACACCATATATTTT. The V gene is TRBV9, the J gene TRBJ1-3; D uncertain. The CDR3 has 13 amino acids. CDR1 is SGDLS and CDR2 is YYNGEE in the germline V gene. V was pared by 0 bases and J by 1 base, with 2 bases between.

This sequence joins TRBV24-1 and TRBJ1-4; D may be TRBD1 (5 bases). The CDR3 runs 13 residues. Germline V gene data show CDR1 as KGHDR and CDR2 as SFDVKD. The CDR3 region has the DNA TGTTCAACCGATCGGGGGGCTAATGAAAAACTGTTTTTT. Protein product: CSTDRGANEKLFF.

This clone has only a few counts. The chain combines TRBV7-3 with TRBJ2-2; 11 bases align to TRBD2. V was pared by 2 bases and J by 1 base, with 3 bases of the junction left unmatched. There are 17 residues in the CDR3. The germline gives CDR1 SGHTA, CDR2 FQGTGA. CDR3 DNA: TGTGCCAGCAGCTTATTCGGGACTAGCGGGAACACCGGGGAGCTGTTTTTT. Encoded protein: CASSLFGTSGNTGELFF.

This clone was recorded once. This chain links TRBV19 with TRBJ2-7; 12 bases are a match to TRBD1. Germline V gives CDR1 LNHDA, CDR2 SQIVND (reference sequence). This CDR3 comprises 15 residues. The ends lost 5 bases at V and 4 bases at J; junction bases unmatched: 6. The CDR3: CASSWAGQGAYEQYF. CDR3 in DNA: TGTGCCAGTAGTTGGGCGGGACAGGGGGCGTACGAGCAGTACTTC.

The V and J genes are TRBV30 and TRBJ1-6; a weak D match, TRBD1 (5 bases). Trimming removed 0 bases at V and 5 bases at J, with 11 bases between. This CDR3 has 15 amino acids. Germline V lookup: CDR1 GTSNPN, CDR2 SVGIG (reference sequence). CDR3 DNA: TGTGCCTGGAGTGTACTAGGGACGGATAATTCACCCCTCCACTTT. Translation: CAWSVLGTDNSPLHF.

V is TRBV12-5 and J is TRBJ1-3; no firm D call. Between the trimmed V and J ends, which lost 2 bases and 3 bases, there was a span of 11 bases. The CDR3 consists of 15 residues. Germline loops: CDR1 LGHNT, CDR2 FRNRAP. The CDR3 spells CASGLLYIFGNTIYF. As DNA, the CDR3 is TGTGCTAGTGGTTTGTTGTACATATTTGGAAACACCATATATTTT.

The chain is built from TRBV18 and TRBJ2-4, with 7 bases fitting TRBD1. CDR1 and CDR2 (germline): KGHSH, LQKENI. Germline trimming cut 3 bases from V and 15 bases from J; bases unmatched to any gene: 14. The CDR3 is 14 residues long. In DNA form, the CDR3 reads TGTGCCAGCTCACCTAGTGACGGGACAGCCCATTTGTACTTC. Its translation is CASSPSDGTAHLYF.

In this sample, this clone turned up once. The V call is TRBV29-1, the J call TRBJ2-1; D is possibly TRBD1 or TRBD2 (6 bases each). Germline assignment: CDR1 SQVTM and CDR2 ANQGSEA. V lost 4 bases to trimming and J lost 5 bases, with 18 bases between them. The CDR3 contains 15 residues. The CDR3 coding sequence is TGCAGCGTTGGATCTGGGGGGCTTGGAAACAATGAGCAGTTCTTC. This encodes CSVGSGGLGNNEQFF.

The chain links TRBV7-2 to TRBJ1-5; tentative D call: TRBD1 (5 bases). V gave up 5 bases and J gave up 0 bases, with 11 bases separating them. CDR3 length equals 15 residues. Looked up from germline, CDR1 is SGHTA and CDR2 is FQGNSA. The CDR3 bases are TGTGCCAGCAGCCACGGACAACATAGCAATCAGCCCCAGCATTTT. It encodes CASSHGQHSNQPQHF.

This clone was found a few times. This chain links TRBV6-5 with TRBJ2-7, with TRBD2 as a possible D gene (6 bases). V gave up 6 bases and J gave up 1 base, with 16 bases separating them. The V gene's germline CDR1 is MNHEY and CDR2 SVGAGI. The CDR3 has 15 residues. CDR3 loop: CASRKLASRSYEQYV. CDR3 nucleotide sequence: TGTGCCAGCAGGAAACTAGCCTCCCGATCCTACGAGCAGTACGTC.

The V call is TRBV18, the J call TRBJ2-3; 8 nucleotides match TRBD1. The V gene end was trimmed by 3 bases and the J gene end by 6 bases; junction bases not matched to a gene: 8. Looked up from germline, CDR1 is KGHSH and CDR2 is LQKENI. The CDR3 covers 15 residues. CDR3 sequence: CASSPSTGAADTQYF. DNA for the CDR3: TGTGCCAGCTCACCTTCGACAGGGGCGGCTGATACGCAGTATTTT.

V is TRBV20-1 and J is TRBJ2-5; no reliable D call. V lost 6 bases to trimming and J lost 7 bases, with 12 bases between them. Per germline, CDR1 DFQATT and CDR2 SNEGSKA (reference sequence). The CDR3 is 11 amino acids. CDR3 sequence (DNA): TGCAGTGCCCTGGGTGGCGGGACCCAGTACTTC. This gives the protein CSALGGGTQYF.

The rearrangement joins TRBV7-2 to TRBJ2-3; D is uncertain. CDR3 length: 16 amino acids. V was shortened by 5 bases and J by 0 bases, with 15 bases between the two germline ends. Germline CDR1 reads SGHTA; CDR2 reads FQGNSA. CDR3 sequence: CASSLMSGTSTDTQYF. CDR3 nucleotides: TGTGCCAGCAGCCTTATGTCCGGAACTAGCACAGATACGCAGTATTTT.

The chain employs TRBV7-2 and TRBJ2-2; D ambiguous. CDR3 size: 14 residues. Germline CDR1 is SGHTA and CDR2 is FQGNSA. The V end lost 1 base, the J end lost 4 bases, and 7 bases lay between the germline ends. The CDR3 region has the DNA TGTGCCAGCAGCTTAGATCGAAGCACCGGGGAGCTGTTTTTT. It translates to CASSLDRSTGELFF.

This rearrangement joins TRBV4-3 to TRBJ2-1; 7 nucleotides agree with TRBD1. The junction had 9 bases not matched to a gene; V was cut back by 3 bases and J by 4 bases. This CDR3 spans 16 amino acids. Germline CDR1 LGHNA, CDR2 YSLEER. The CDR3 loop is CASSHVTGQNYNEQFF. In DNA, the CDR3 is TGCGCCAGCAGCCATGTCACGGGACAGAATTACAATGAGCAGTTCTTC.

The gene calls are TRBV5-6 and TRBJ2-2, with no clear D. Germline V gene data show CDR1 as SGHDT and CDR2 as YYEEEE. Trimming left V 0 bases short and J 7 bases short, with 4 bases between. This CDR3 region has 12 residues. The CDR3 loop reads CASSLEYGELFF. In DNA form, the CDR3 reads TGTGCCAGCAGCTTGGAATACGGGGAGCTGTTTTTT.

V gene TRBV5-4 combines with J gene TRBJ2-4, with TRBD2 matching over 7 bases. Germline values: CDR1 SGHNT, CDR2 YYREEE (reference sequence). With 0 bases clipped from V and 5 bases from J, the junction kept 5 bases outside the gene matches. The CDR3 is 15 residues long. CDR3 in amino acids: CASSLGGLAENIQYF. DNA of the CDR3: TGTGCCAGCAGCTTGGGTGGGCTAGCGGAAAACATTCAGTACTTC.

The CDR3 loop reads CASSLNRPSSYNEQFF. The CDR3 coding sequence is TGTGCCAGCAGCTTAAACAGGCCGAGCTCCTACAATGAGCAGTTCTTC. The chain recombines TRBV7-3 with TRBJ2-1; D may be TRBD1 (5 bases). The CDR3 consists of 16 residues. Trimming cost V 1 base and J 0 bases, with 10 bases left between them. CDR1 SGHTA and CDR2 FQGTGA come from the germline V gene.

The V gene is TRBV7-2, the J gene TRBJ2-7; the match to TRBD2 covers 7 bases. The CDR3 covers 14 residues. V dropped 3 bases and J dropped 2; count of bases not matched to a gene: 4. CDR1 is SGHTA and CDR2 is FQGNSA in the germline V gene. This chain's CDR3 is CASSLPGRPYEQYV. Written as DNA, the CDR3 is TGTGCCAGCAGCTTGCCCGGGAGGCCCTACGAGCAGTACGTC.

The chain has TRBV9 and TRBJ2-1; the match to TRBD2 covers 14 bases. The CDR3 spans 18 residues. The germline CDR1 and CDR2 sequences are SGDLS and YYNGEE. V lost 0 bases and J lost 4; bases outside the gene matches: 6. CDR3 coding DNA: TGTGCCAGCAGCGTAGCTGGGACTAGCGGGAGAATGTACAATGAGCAGTTCTTC. Its protein product is CASSVAGTSGRMYNEQFF.

The chain recombines TRBV5-1 with TRBJ1-2; a weak D match, TRBD1 (5 bases). The V gene's germline CDR1 is SGHRS and CDR2 YFSETQ. Trimming left V 4 bases short and J 4 bases short, with 11 bases between. The CDR3 contains 13 residues. CDR3 amino acids: CASSQGSPYGYTF. The CDR3 DNA reads TGCGCCAGCAGCCAGGGTTCCCCCTATGGCTACACCTTC. Full variable domain (outside the CDR3, taken from reference TRBV5-1 and TRBJ1-2): KAGVTQTPRYLIKTRGQQVTLSCSPISGHRSVSWYQQTPGQGLQFLFEYFSETQRNKGNFPGRFSGRQFSNSRSEMNVSTLELGDSALYLCASSQGSPYGYTFGSGTRLTVV.

V and J are TRBV3-1 (or the pseudogene TRBV3-2) and TRBJ1-4; weak D call: TRBD1 (6 bases). This CDR3 contains 17 residues. The V end lost 3 bases, the J end lost 2 bases, and 16 bases lay between the germline ends. Germline V gene data show CDR1 as LGHDT and CDR2 as YNNKEL (reference sequence). CDR3 in DNA: TGTGCCAGCAGCCAGGGGACAAGGGGGAGGACTAATGAAAAACTGTTTTTT. This translates into CASSQGTRGRTNEKLFF.

This clone came up once. V and J are TRBV5-1 and TRBJ2-1, with a possible D match to TRBD2 (5 bases). Trimming removed 0 bases at V and 10 bases at J, with 23 bases between. The CDR3 spans 17 residues. Germline CDR1 and CDR2: SGHRS and YFSETQ. CDR3 residues: CASSLVKGAGLPEEQFF. As DNA, the CDR3 is TGCGCCAGCAGCTTGGTGAAGGGTGCGGGTCTCCCCGAGGAGCAGTTCTTC.

The chain has TRBV3-1 (or the pseudogene TRBV3-2) and TRBJ1-4; D possibly corresponds to TRBD1 (6 bases). In germline, CDR1 is LGHDT, CDR2 YNNKEL (reference sequence). The V end was cut by 3 bases, the J end by 6 bases, with 8 bases between. This CDR3 comprises 13 residues. DNA for the CDR3: TGTGCCAGCAGCCAGGGGGCCTATGAAAAACTGTTTTTT. Amino acids: CASSQGAYEKLFF.

This clone was observed a handful of times. The chain joins TRBV14 to TRBJ1-1; D gene unclear. This CDR3 contains 13 residues. Per germline, CDR1 SGHDN and CDR2 FVKESK. The ends were cut back, 1 base at V and 11 bases at J, with 14 bases in the middle. The CDR3 loop is CASSQVAAYTAFF. CDR3 nucleotides: TGTGCCAGCAGCCAAGTTGCAGCCTACACGGCTTTCTTT.

V usage is TRBV12-3 or TRBV12-4 and J usage is TRBJ1-1; possibly TRBD1 for D (6 bases). Trimming shortened V by 6 bases and J by 5 bases, and 13 bases separated the two germline ends. The length of the CDR3 is 13 residues. CDR3 amino acids: CASRGQRVTEAFF. The CDR3 nucleotides read TGTGCCAGCAGGGGACAAAGGGTGACTGAAGCTTTCTTT.